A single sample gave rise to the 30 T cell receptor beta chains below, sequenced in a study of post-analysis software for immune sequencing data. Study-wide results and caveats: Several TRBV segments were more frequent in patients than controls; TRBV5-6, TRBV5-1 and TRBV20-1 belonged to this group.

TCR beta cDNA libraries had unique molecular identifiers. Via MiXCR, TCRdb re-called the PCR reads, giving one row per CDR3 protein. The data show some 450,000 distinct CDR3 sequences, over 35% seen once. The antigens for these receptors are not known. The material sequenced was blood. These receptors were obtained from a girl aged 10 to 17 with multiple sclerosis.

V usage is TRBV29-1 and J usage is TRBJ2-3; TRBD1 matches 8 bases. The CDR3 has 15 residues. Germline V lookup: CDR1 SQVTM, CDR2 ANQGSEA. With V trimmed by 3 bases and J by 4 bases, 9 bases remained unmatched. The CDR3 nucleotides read TGCAGCGTTGACCTGGCAGGGGGCAGTCCAGATACGCAGTATTTT. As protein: CSVDLAGGSPDTQYF.

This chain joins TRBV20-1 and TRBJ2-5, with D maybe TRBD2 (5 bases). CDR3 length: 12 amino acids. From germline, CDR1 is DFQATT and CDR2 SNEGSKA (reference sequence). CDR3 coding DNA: TGCAGGGCGGCGGGCTCCGGAGAGACCCAGTACTTC. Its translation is CRAAGSGETQYF.

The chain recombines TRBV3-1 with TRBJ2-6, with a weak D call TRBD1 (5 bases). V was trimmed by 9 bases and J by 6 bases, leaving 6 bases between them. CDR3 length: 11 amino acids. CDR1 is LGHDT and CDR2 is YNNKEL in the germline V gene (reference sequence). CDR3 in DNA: TGTGCCAGTGGACAGGCCAACGTCCTGACTTTC. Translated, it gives CASGQANVLTF.

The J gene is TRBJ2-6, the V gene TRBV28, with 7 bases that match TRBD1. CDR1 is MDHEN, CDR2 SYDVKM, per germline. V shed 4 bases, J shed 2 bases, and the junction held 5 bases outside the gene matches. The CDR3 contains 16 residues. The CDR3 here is CASSSGQSTGANVLTF. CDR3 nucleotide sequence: TGTGCCAGCAGTTCGGGACAGTCTACTGGGGCCAACGTCCTGACTTTC. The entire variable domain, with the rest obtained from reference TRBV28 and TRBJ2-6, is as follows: DVKVTQSSRYLVKRTGEKVFLECVQDMDHENMFWYRQDPGLGLRLIYFSYDVKMKEKGDIPEGYSVSREKKERFSLILESASTNQTSMYLCASSSGQSTGANVLTFGAGSRLTVL.

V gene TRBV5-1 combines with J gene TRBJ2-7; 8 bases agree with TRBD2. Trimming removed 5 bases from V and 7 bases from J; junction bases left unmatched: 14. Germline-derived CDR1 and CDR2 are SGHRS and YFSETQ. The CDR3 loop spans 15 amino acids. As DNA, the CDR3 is TGCGCCAGCAGAGTGCCGGGAGGGTCCTACAATGAGCAGTACTTC. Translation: CASRVPGGSYNEQYF.

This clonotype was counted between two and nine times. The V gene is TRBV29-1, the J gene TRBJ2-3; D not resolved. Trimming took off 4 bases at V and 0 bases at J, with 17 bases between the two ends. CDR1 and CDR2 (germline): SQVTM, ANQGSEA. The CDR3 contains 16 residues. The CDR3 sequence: CSVGLKTDPSTDTQYF. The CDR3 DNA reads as TGCAGCGTTGGCTTGAAGACCGACCCTAGCACAGATACGCAGTATTTT.

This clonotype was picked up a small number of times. This CDR3 is CASSPLTSVETDTQYF. CDR3 nucleotide sequence: TGTGCCAGCAGCCCTCTGACTAGCGTTGAAACAGATACGCAGTATTTT. The J gene is TRBJ2-3, the V gene TRBV13; 8 nucleotides align to TRBD2. The V segment lost 5 bases and the J segment 3 bases; nucleotides outside the gene matches: 10. This CDR3 is built from 16 residues. Germline V CDR1 and CDR2: PRHDT, FYEKMQ (reference sequence).

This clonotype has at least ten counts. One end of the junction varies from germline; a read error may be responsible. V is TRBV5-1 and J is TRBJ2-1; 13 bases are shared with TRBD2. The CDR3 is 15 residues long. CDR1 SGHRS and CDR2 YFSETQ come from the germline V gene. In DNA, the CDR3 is TGTGCCAGCAGTTTAGGACTAGCGGGAGTGAATGAGCAGTTCTTC. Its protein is CASSLGLAGVNEQFF.

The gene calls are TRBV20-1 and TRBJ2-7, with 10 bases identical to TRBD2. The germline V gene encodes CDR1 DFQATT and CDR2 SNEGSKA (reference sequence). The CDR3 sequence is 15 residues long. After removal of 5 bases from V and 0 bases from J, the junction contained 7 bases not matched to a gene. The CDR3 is CSAHTSGTVSYEQYF. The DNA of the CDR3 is TGCAGTGCTCATACTAGCGGGACGGTCTCCTACGAGCAGTACTTC.

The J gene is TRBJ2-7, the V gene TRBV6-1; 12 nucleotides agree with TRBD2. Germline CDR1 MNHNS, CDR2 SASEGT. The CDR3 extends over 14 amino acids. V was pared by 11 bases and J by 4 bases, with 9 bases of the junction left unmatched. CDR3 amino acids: CARTRLAGVYEQYF. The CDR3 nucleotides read TGTGCCCGCACCAGACTAGCGGGAGTTTACGAGCAGTACTTC.

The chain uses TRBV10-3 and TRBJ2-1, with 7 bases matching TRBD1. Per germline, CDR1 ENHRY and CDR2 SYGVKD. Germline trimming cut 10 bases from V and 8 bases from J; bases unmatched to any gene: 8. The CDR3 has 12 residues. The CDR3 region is CATRQGDHEQFF. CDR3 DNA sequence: TGTGCCACCAGACAGGGTGATCATGAGCAGTTCTTC.

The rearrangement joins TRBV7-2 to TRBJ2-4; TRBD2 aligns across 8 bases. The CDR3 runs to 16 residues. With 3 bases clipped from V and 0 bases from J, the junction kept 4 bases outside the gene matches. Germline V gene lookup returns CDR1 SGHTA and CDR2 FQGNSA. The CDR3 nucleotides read TGTGCCAGCAGCTTGGGCGGGGGGTCAGCCAAAAACATTCAGTACTTC. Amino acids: CASSLGGGSAKNIQYF.

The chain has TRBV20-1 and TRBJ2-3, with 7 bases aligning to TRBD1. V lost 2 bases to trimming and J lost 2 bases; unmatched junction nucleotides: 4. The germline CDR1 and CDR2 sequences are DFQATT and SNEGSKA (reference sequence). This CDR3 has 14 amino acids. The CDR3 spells CSARQGDDTDTQYF. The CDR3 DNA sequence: TGCAGTGCTAGACAGGGGGATGACACAGATACGCAGTATTTT.

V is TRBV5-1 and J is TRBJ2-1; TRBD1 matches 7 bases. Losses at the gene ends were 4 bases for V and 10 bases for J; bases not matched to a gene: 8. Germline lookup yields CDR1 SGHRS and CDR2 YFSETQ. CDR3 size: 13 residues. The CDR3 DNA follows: TGCGCCAGCAGCGCCGACAGGGCAGAAGAGCAGTTCTTC. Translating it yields CASSADRAEEQFF. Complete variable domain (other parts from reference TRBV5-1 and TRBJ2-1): KAGVTQTPRYLIKTRGQQVTLSCSPISGHRSVSWYQQTPGQGLQFLFEYFSETQRNKGNFPGRFSGRQFSNSRSEMNVSTLELGDSALYLCASSADRAEEQFFGPGTRLTVL.

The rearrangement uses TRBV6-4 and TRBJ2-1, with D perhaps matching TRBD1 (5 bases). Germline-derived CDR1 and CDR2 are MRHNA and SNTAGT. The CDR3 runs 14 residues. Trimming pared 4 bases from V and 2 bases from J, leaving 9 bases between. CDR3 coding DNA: TGTGCCAGCAGTGTCACGGACACCTACAATGAGCAGTTCTTC. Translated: CASSVTDTYNEQFF.

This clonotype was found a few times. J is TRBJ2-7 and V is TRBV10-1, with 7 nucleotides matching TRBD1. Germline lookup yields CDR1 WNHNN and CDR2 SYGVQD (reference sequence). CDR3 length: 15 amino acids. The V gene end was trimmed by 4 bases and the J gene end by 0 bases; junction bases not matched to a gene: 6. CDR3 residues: CASSAGRQGSYEQYF. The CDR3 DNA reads TGCGCCAGCAGTGCGGGGAGACAGGGCTCCTACGAGCAGTACTTC.

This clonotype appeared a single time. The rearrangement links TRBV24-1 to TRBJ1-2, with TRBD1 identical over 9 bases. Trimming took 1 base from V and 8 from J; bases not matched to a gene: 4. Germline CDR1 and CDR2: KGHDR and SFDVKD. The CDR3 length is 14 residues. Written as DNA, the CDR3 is TGTGCCACCAGTGATTTAGACAGGGGGACGGGCTACACCTTC. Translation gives CATSDLDRGTGYTF.

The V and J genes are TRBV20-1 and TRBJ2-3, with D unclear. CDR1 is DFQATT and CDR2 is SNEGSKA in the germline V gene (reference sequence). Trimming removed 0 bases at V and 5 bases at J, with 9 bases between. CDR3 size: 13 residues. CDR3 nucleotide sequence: TGCAGTGCTAGAGATGAGGCTCAAGATACGCAGTATTTT. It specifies CSARDEAQDTQYF.

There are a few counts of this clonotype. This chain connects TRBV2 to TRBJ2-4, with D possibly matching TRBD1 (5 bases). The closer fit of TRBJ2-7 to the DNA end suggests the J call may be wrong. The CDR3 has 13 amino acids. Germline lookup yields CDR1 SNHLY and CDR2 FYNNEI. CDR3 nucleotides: TGTGCCAGCAGCGTCTTAGGGGCCGACGAGCAGTACTTC. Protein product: CASSVLGADEQYF.

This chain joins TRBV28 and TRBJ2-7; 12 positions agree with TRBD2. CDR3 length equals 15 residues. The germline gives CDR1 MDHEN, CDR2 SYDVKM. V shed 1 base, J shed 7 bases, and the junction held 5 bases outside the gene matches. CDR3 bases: TGTGCCAGCAGTTTATCTAGCGGGAGGGCGGATGAGCAGTACTTC. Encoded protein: CASSLSSGRADEQYF.

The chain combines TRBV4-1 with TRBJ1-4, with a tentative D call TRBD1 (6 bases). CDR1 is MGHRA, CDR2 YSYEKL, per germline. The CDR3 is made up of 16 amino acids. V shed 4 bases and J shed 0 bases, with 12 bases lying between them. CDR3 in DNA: TGCGCCAGCAGCCCGGGACAACTTGCAACTAATGAAAAACTGTTTTTT. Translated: CASSPGQLATNEKLFF.

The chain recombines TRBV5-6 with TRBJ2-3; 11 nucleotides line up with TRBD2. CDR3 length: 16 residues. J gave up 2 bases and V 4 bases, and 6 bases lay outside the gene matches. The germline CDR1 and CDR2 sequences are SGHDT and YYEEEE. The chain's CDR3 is CASSPGTSGLTDTQYF. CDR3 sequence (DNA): TGTGCCAGCAGCCCCGGGACTAGCGGACTCACAGATACGCAGTATTTT.

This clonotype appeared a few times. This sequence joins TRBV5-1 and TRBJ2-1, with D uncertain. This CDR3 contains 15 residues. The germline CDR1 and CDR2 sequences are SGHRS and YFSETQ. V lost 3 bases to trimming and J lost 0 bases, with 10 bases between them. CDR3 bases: TGCGCCAGCAGCTGGAGATCGAGCTCCTACAATGAGCAGTTCTTC. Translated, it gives CASSWRSSSYNEQFF.

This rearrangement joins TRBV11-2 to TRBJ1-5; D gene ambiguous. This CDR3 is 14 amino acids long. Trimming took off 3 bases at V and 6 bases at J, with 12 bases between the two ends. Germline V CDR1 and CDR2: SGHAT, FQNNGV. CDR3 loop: CASSLEIFGQPQHF. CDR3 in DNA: TGTGCCAGCAGCTTGGAAATTTTTGGTCAGCCCCAGCATTTT.

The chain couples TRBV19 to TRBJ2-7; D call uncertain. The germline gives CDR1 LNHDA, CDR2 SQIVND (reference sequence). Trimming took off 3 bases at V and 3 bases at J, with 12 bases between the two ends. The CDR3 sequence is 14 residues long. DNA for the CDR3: TGTGCCAGTAGTATTCTTGACGGTTTCTACGAGCAGTACTTC. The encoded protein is CASSILDGFYEQYF.

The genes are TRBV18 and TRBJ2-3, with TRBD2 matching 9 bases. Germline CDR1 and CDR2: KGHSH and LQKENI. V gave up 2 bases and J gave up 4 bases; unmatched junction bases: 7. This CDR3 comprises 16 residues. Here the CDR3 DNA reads TGTGCCAGCTCACCAGAGGCGGGAGGGGAGGCAGATACGCAGTATTTT. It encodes CASSPEAGGEADTQYF.

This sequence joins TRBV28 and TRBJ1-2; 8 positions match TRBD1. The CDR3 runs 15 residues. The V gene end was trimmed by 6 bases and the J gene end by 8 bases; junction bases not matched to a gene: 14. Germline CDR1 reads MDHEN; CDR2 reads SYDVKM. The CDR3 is CASRRQGLSIMGYTF. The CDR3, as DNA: TGTGCCAGCAGGAGACAGGGGCTCTCTATTATGGGCTACACCTTC.

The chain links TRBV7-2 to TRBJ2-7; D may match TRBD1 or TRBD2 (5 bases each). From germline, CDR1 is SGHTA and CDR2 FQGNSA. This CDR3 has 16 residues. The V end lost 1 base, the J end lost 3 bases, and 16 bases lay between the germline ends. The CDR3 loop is CASSLVTGTSGYEQYF. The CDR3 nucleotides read TGTGCCAGCAGCTTAGTAACCGGGACGTCAGGCTACGAGCAGTACTTC.

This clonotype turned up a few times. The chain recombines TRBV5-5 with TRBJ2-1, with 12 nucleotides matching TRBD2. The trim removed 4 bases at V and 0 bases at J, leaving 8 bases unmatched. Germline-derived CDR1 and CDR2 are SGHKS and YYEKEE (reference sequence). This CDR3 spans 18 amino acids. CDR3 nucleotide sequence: TGTGCCAGCAGCAGGACTAGCGGGGCTTATAGCTCCTACAATGAGCAGTTCTTC. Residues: CASSRTSGAYSSYNEQFF.

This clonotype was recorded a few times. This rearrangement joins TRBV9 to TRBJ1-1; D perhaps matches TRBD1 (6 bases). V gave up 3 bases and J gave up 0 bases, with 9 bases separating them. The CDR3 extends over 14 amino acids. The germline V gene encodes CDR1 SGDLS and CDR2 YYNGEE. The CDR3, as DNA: TGTGCCAGCAGCGATGGACAGCTGAACACTGAAGCTTTCTTT. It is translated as CASSDGQLNTEAFF.